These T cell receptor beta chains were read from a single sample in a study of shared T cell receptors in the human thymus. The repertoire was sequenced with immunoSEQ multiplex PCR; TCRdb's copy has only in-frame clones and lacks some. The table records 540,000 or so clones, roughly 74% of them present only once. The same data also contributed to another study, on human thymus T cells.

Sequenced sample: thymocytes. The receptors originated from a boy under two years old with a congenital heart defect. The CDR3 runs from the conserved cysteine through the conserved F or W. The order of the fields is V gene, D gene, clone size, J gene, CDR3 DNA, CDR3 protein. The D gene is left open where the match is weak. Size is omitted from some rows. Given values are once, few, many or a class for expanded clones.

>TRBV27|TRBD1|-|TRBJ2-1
TGTGCCAGCAGTTGGACAGGGCTCTACAATGAGCAGTTCTTC
CASSWTGLYNEQFF
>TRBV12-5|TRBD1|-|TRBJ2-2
TGTGCTAGTGGTTTAGGGACAGGGCGGACCGGGGAGCTGTTTTTT
CASGLGTGRTGELFF
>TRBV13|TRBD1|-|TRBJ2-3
TGTGCCAGCAGCCCAAGTCTACAGGGGGTGGGCACAGATACGCAGTATTTT
CASSPSLQGVGTDTQYF
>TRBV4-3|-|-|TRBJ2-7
TGCGCCAGCAGCCAAGATTGTGAGGGAGCTTCCTACGAGCAGTACTTC
CASSQDCEGASYEQYF
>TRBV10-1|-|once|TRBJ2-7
TGCGCCAGCAGTGAAGGCGGCCGGTCCTACGAGCAGTACTTC
CASSEGGRSYEQYF
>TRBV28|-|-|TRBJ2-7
TGTGCCCATCACCCGGGGTGGGGCTACGAGCAGTACTTC
CAHHPGWGYEQYF
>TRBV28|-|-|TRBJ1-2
TGTGCCAGCACCCCCCGAACGGATGGCTACACCTTC
CASTPRTDGYTF
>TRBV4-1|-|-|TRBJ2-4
TGCGCCAGCAGCCAAGATCGGAGGGATACCAAAAACATTCAGTACTTC
CASSQDRRDTKNIQYF
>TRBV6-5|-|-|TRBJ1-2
TGTGCCAGCAGTTACACGGGGAGTTTGTGGGATGGCTACACCTTC
CASSYTGSLWDGYTF
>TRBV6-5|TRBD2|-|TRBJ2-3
TGTGCCAGCTGCTTTGAGAGCGGGGCCACAGATACGCAGTATTTT
CASCFESGATDTQYF
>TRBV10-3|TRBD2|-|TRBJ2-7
TGTGCCATCAGTGGATCAGGAGCGGGAGGCACCCCCTACGAGCAGTACTTC
CAISGSGAGGTPYEQYF
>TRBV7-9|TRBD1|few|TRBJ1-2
TGTGCCAGCAGCTTTCCTGACAGGGCCCCAGAGGACTATGGCTACACCTTC
CASSFPDRAPEDYGYTF
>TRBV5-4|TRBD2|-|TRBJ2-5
TGTGCCAGCAGCTTGATTAGCGGGTCTGTTGGGACCCAGTACTTC
CASSLISGSVGTQYF
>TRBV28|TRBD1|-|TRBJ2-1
TGTGCCAGCAGTTTATCTCCGGGACAGGGCGACAATGAGCAGTTCTTC
CASSLSPGQGDNEQFF
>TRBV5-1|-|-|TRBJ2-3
TGCGCCAGCAGCTTTCAACTAGGGCTCACAGATACGCAGTATTTT
CASSFQLGLTDTQYF
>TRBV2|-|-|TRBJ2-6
TGTGCCAGCACCCCAGAGGCCCAAACCGGGGCCAACGTCCTGACTTTC
CASTPEAQTGANVLTF
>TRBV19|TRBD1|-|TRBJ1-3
TGTGCCAGTAGTACCCCGTTTCAGGGGGATGGAAACACCATATATTTT
CASSTPFQGDGNTIYF
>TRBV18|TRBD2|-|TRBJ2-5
TGTGCCAGCTCACCACTATTTGGGACTAGCGGGAGACGGGAGACCCAGTACTTC
CASSPLFGTSGRRETQYF
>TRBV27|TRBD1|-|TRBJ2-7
TGTGCCAGCAGTTTGTTTTCGGGACAGGGGAGTTGGAGGCCCTCCTACGAGCAGTACTTC
CASSLFSGQGSWRPSYEQYF
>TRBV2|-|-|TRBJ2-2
TGTGCCAGCAGTGATACCGGAGGGCCTGGTACCGGGGAGCTGTTTTTT
CASSDTGGPGTGELFF
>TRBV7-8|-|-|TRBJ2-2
TGTGCCAGCAGCCTCAACAGGCGGAGGGCGAAGACCGGGGAGCTGTTTTTT
CASSLNRRRAKTGELFF